The 8 T cell receptor beta chains in this list originate from one sample, sequenced in a study of blood T cell repertoires in COVID-19. Clones were read by immunoSEQ multiplex PCR, and TCRdb kept only the in-frame ones, dropping some. Here the sample spans approximately 210,000 clones, around 82% being singletons. The specimen was peripheral blood. The origin of the receptors is a woman aged 35 to 49 with acute or convalescent COVID-19.

This clone was seen a handful of times. The genes are TRBV30 and TRBJ2-1; 12 nucleotides align to TRBD2. With V trimmed by 6 bases and J by 3 bases, 24 bases remained unmatched. Looked up from germline, CDR1 is GTSNPN and CDR2 is SVGIG (reference sequence). This CDR3 has 21 amino acids. The CDR3 DNA reads as TGTGCCTGTTATATCGGTAGAGGTGCGACTAGCGGGAGTCATGGCTACAATGAGCAGTTCTTC. Translating it yields CACYIGRGATSGSHGYNEQFF.

V is TRBV12-5 and J is TRBJ1-5, with TRBD1 matching 8 bases. CDR3 length: 15 amino acids. Germline V gene data show CDR1 as LGHNT and CDR2 as FRNRAP. The trim removed 3 bases at V and 2 bases at J, leaving 3 bases unmatched. The CDR3, as DNA: TGTGCTAGTGGTTTTGGACAGGGCGGCAATCAGCCCCAGCATTTT. Amino acid sequence: CASGFGQGGNQPQHF.

The count of this clone is one. This sequence joins TRBV11-2 and TRBJ1-5; D is possibly TRBD1 (5 bases). The CDR3 totals 13 residues. V lost 1 base and J 12 bases, leaving 13 bases between the germline ends. Germline V gives CDR1 SGHAT, CDR2 FQNNGV. CDR3: CASSLGVKGYQHF. The CDR3, as DNA: TGTGCCAGCAGCTTAGGGGTTAAGGGGTACCAGCATTTT.

The chain links TRBV11-2 to TRBJ2-1; 9 bases map to TRBD2. V shed 7 bases and J 4 bases; nucleotides not matched to a gene: 11. Germline CDR1 SGHAT, CDR2 FQNNGV. The CDR3 has 16 residues. CDR3 sequence (DNA): TGTGCCAGCACGCGAGGGGCGGGAGGGAAATACAATGAGCAGTTCTTC. It yields the protein CASTRGAGGKYNEQFF. Full variable domain (outside the CDR3, taken from reference TRBV11-2 and TRBJ2-1): EAGVAQSPRYKIIEKRQSVAFWCNPISGHATLYWYQQILGQGPKLLIQFQNNGVVDDSQLPKDRFSAERLKGVDSTLKIQPAKLEDSAVYLCASTRGAGGKYNEQFFGPGTRLTVL.

The V gene is TRBV30, the J gene TRBJ1-1; D is unresolved. CDR1 is GTSNPN and CDR2 is SVGIG in the germline V gene (reference sequence). The CDR3 spans 12 residues. V gave up 0 bases and J gave up 2 bases, with 4 bases separating them. The CDR3: CAWSVLNTEAFF. CDR3 nucleotide sequence: TGTGCCTGGAGTGTACTCAACACTGAAGCTTTCTTT.

The chain uses TRBV7-2 and TRBJ2-1, with D uncertain. This CDR3 has 15 residues. Trimming left V 5 bases short and J 0 bases short, with 11 bases between. Germline V gene sequence: CDR1 SGHTA, CDR2 FQGNSA. CDR3 loop: CASSLEPNSYNEQFF. The CDR3 DNA sequence: TGTGCCAGCAGCCTAGAGCCTAACTCCTACAATGAGCAGTTCTTC.

The V and J genes are TRBV13 and TRBJ2-5, with a possible D match to TRBD2 (5 bases). This CDR3 contains 12 residues. Trimming removed 3 bases from V and 6 bases from J, with 8 bases in between. Germline V lookup: CDR1 PRHDT, CDR2 FYEKMQ (reference sequence). The CDR3 sequence is CASSLGEKTQYF. CDR3 DNA: TGTGCCAGCAGCTTGGGAGAAAAGACCCAGTACTTC.

In this sample, this clone turned up a few times. The V and J genes are TRBV24-1 and TRBJ1-2; 8 bases fit TRBD1. Germline-derived CDR1 and CDR2 are KGHDR and SFDVKD. The V segment lost 3 bases and the J segment 7 bases; nucleotides outside the gene matches: 9. This CDR3 has 15 amino acids. CDR3 loop: CATSDPPNRGGGYTF. CDR3 sequence (DNA): TGTGCCACCAGTGATCCGCCCAACAGGGGGGGTGGCTACACCTTC.